The 27 T cell receptor beta chains in this list originate from one sample, sequenced in a study of blood T cells in healthy people across ages. A second PCR, run for roughly 7 to 12 cycles, used a sample-barcoded 5' primer plus a J-beta primer mix. TCRdb redid the calling of the 5' RACE reads with MiXCR, one entry per CDR3 protein. The sample records roughly 800,000 distinct CDR3 sequences, 55% to 70% being singletons. The sequencing sample was made of blood. The receptor source for this set is a man younger than 45 in good health.

This clonotype was recorded once. One end of the junction is discordant with germline, which a read error may explain. The rearrangement uses TRBV7-9 and TRBJ2-7, with D possibly being TRBD2 (5 bases). The length of the CDR3 is 15 residues. Germline V gene sequence: CDR1 SEHNR, CDR2 FQNEAQ (reference sequence). CDR3 loop: CTSSGHEGASYEQYF. Here the CDR3 DNA reads TGTACCAGCAGCGGCCATGAGGGAGCTTCCTACGAGCAGTACTTC.

The table lists this clonotype with a few counts. The J gene is TRBJ2-1, the V gene TRBV29-1; no reliable D call. The CDR3 contains 11 residues. CDR1 SQVTM and CDR2 ANQGSEA come from the germline V gene. Trimming cost V 7 bases and J 5 bases, with 9 bases left between them. CDR3 residues: CSAGQNNEQFF. In DNA form, the CDR3 reads TGCAGCGCGGGCCAGAACAATGAGCAGTTCTTC.

The V and J genes are TRBV29-1 and TRBJ2-1; tentatively, D is TRBD1 (6 bases). CDR3 length equals 13 residues. Germline loops: CDR1 SQVTM, CDR2 ANQGSEA. V lost 5 bases, J lost 0 bases, and 8 bases lay in between. CDR3 region: CSVWDNSYNEQFF. The CDR3 DNA is TGCAGCGTTTGGGACAACTCCTACAATGAGCAGTTCTTC.

The chain recombines TRBV29-1 with TRBJ1-4, with D uncertain. CDR1 and CDR2 from the germline V gene are SQVTM and ANQGSEA. The CDR3 is 12 residues long. Trimming pared 8 bases from V and 4 bases from J, leaving 11 bases between. CDR3 amino acids: CSSVGSNEKLFF. CDR3 bases: TGCAGCAGCGTGGGAAGTAATGAAAAACTGTTTTTT. Full variable domain (missing parts from reference TRBV29-1 and TRBJ1-4): SAVISQKPSRDICQRGTSLTIQCQVDSQVTMMFWYRQQPGQSLTLIATANQGSEATYESGFVIDKFPISRPNLTFSTLTVSNMSPEDSSIYLCSSVGSNEKLFFGSGTQLSVL.

The chain joins TRBV11-3 to TRBJ2-3, with TRBD2 matching over 10 bases. This CDR3 has 13 residues. CDR1 is SGHNT and CDR2 is YENEEA in the germline V gene. With 4 bases clipped from V and 8 bases from J, the junction kept 3 bases outside the gene matches. The CDR3, as DNA: TGTGCCAGCAGCTACTCTAGCGGGAGTACGCAGTATTTT. This sequence encodes CASSYSSGSTQYF.

This rearrangement joins TRBV7-2 to TRBJ1-2, with TRBD1 matching over 7 bases. CDR1 and CDR2 from the germline V gene are SGHTA and FQGNSA. CDR3 length: 15 residues. With 2 bases clipped from V and 7 bases from J, the junction kept 10 bases outside the gene matches. CDR3: CASSLNDRESGGYTF. The DNA for the CDR3 is TGTGCCAGCAGCTTAAACGACAGGGAGAGTGGTGGCTACACCTTC. Full variable domain (missing parts from reference TRBV7-2 and TRBJ1-2): GAGVSQSPSNKVTEKGKDVELRCDPISGHTALYWYRQSLGQGLEFLIYFQGNSAPDKSGLPSDRFSAERTGGSVSTLTIQRTQQEDSAVYLCASSLNDRESGGYTFGSGTRLTVV.

The V gene is TRBV20-1, the J gene TRBJ2-3; perhaps TRBD2 as D (7 bases). The CDR3 is 14 residues long. The V end was cut by 4 bases, the J end by 2 bases, with 13 bases between. Germline-derived CDR1 and CDR2 are DFQATT and SNEGSKA (reference sequence). The CDR3, as DNA: TGCAGTGCTACCGGCGGGGGCCCCACAGATACGCAGTATTTT. Protein sequence: CSATGGGPTDTQYF.

V is TRBV18 and J is TRBJ2-5; D might be TRBD1 (6 bases). Germline CDR1 is KGHSH and CDR2 is LQKENI. This CDR3 contains 14 residues. V lost 4 bases and J 3 bases, leaving 12 bases between the germline ends. CDR3 loop: CASSLQGRKETQYF. The CDR3 region has the DNA TGTGCCAGCTCACTGCAGGGGAGAAAAGAGACCCAGTACTTC.

The V gene is TRBV28, the J gene TRBJ2-5; maybe TRBD2 (6 bases). This CDR3 has 16 amino acids. V lost 3 bases and J 4 bases, leaving 18 bases between the germline ends. From germline, CDR1 is MDHEN and CDR2 SYDVKM. Here the CDR3 DNA reads TGTGCCAGCAGTTTCCATTTAGCGGTGAAGGCAGAGACCCAGTACTTC. Protein sequence: CASSFHLAVKAETQYF. The entire variable domain, with the rest obtained from reference TRBV28 and TRBJ2-5, is as follows: DVKVTQSSRYLVKRTGEKVFLECVQDMDHENMFWYRQDPGLGLRLIYFSYDVKMKEKGDIPEGYSVSREKKERFSLILESASTNQTSMYLCASSFHLAVKAETQYFGPGTRLLVL.

This chain joins TRBV5-1 and TRBJ2-4, with 7 nucleotides matching TRBD2. The CDR3 is 15 amino acids. V lost 1 base to trimming and J lost 5 bases; unmatched junction nucleotides: 6. CDR1 and CDR2 (germline): SGHRS, YFSETQ. For the CDR3, the DNA is TGCGCCAGCAGCTTGAGGGGAGGGGAAGAAAACATTCAGTACTTC. Translated, it gives CASSLRGGEENIQYF.

The rearrangement links TRBV6-5 to TRBJ2-1; D is undetermined. Trimming pared 6 bases from V and 4 bases from J, leaving 7 bases between. CDR3 size: 12 residues. The germline CDR1 and CDR2 sequences are MNHEY and SVGAGI. Written as DNA, the CDR3 is TGTGCCAGCAGAAATCCGTACAATGAGCAGTTCTTC. The encoded protein is CASRNPYNEQFF.

The chain recombines TRBV2 with TRBJ1-1; D unresolved. CDR1 and CDR2 (germline): SNHLY, FYNNEI. V shed 4 bases and J shed 3 bases, with 6 bases lying between them. The CDR3 has 12 amino acids. The CDR3 is CASSAKYTEAFF. CDR3 bases: TGTGCCAGCAGTGCGAAATACACTGAAGCTTTCTTT. The full variable domain, its missing parts supplied by reference TRBV2 and TRBJ1-1, is EPEVTQTPSHQVTQMGQEVILRCVPISNHLYFYWYRQILGQKVEFLVSFYNNEISEKSEIFDDQFSVERPDGSNFTLKIRSTKLEDSAMYFCASSAKYTEAFFGQGTRLTVV.

In the case of this clonotype: Mismatch with germline at one junction end may stem from a read error. The chain couples TRBV30 to TRBJ2-7; TRBD1 matches 7 bases. TRBJ2-4 explains the end of the DNA better; the J call may be wrong. Germline V gene lookup returns CDR1 GTSNPN and CDR2 SVGIG (reference sequence). The CDR3 totals 14 residues. Here the CDR3 DNA reads TGTGTCTGGAGCCCCGGGACAGATAAAAACATTCAGTACTTC. This gives the protein CVWSPGTDKNIQYF.

This chain connects TRBV20-1 to TRBJ2-4; TRBD2 matches at 15 bases. Germline V gene lookup returns CDR1 DFQATT and CDR2 SNEGSKA (reference sequence). The V and J ends lost 3 bases and 13 bases, in that order; junction bases with no gene match: 19. This CDR3 is built from 18 residues. The CDR3 loop is CSARGLAGGQSAYNEQYF. CDR3 nucleotides: TGCAGTGCTAGGGGACTAGCGGGAGGCCAATCGGCCTACAATGAGCAGTACTTC.

The chain is built from TRBV7-2 and TRBJ2-1; the D gene is possibly TRBD1 (6 bases). Trimming pared 5 bases from V and 1 base from J, leaving 24 bases between. The germline V gene has CDR1 SGHTA and CDR2 FQGNSA. This CDR3 has 19 amino acids. The CDR3 nucleotides read TGTGCCAGCAGCCGATTCAAGGTCGCAGGGGCCGGGTCCTACAATGAGCAGTTCTTC. Translation: CASSRFKVAGAGSYNEQFF.

This chain uses TRBV11-2 with TRBJ1-5; D is uncertain. The CDR3 has 15 residues. Trimming took 5 bases from V and 0 from J, leaving 11 bases between them. Germline values: CDR1 SGHAT, CDR2 FQNNGV. CDR3 in amino acids: CASSHNPDSNQPQHF. The CDR3 DNA is TGTGCCAGCAGCCATAATCCTGATAGCAATCAGCCCCAGCATTTT.

The chain carries TRBV7-2 and TRBJ2-1; 9 bases line up with TRBD2. Germline loops: CDR1 SGHTA, CDR2 FQGNSA. J gave up 0 bases and V 5 bases, and 17 bases lay outside the gene matches. The CDR3 runs 20 residues. CDR3 sequence reads: CASSETFGGGGGASYNEQFF. The CDR3 DNA reads TGTGCCAGCAGCGAAACGTTTGGGGGTGGCGGGGGGGCCTCCTACAATGAGCAGTTCTTC.

The chain recombines TRBV20-1 with TRBJ2-4, with TRBD1 as a possible D gene (5 bases). Near its end, the DNA agrees better with TRBJ2-7, so the J call may be wrong. CDR1 and CDR2 (germline): DFQATT, SNEGSKA (reference sequence). This CDR3 has 14 residues. This chain's CDR3 is CSARDEGASYEQYF. As DNA, the CDR3 is TGCAGTGCTAGAGATGAAGGGGCCAGTTACGAGCAGTACTTC.

This clonotype was recorded once. This chain uses TRBV29-1 with TRBJ2-3, with D possibly matching TRBD1 (5 bases). The CDR3 covers 14 residues. Trimming removed 7 bases at V and 0 bases at J, with 14 bases between. Germline V gives CDR1 SQVTM, CDR2 ANQGSEA. The CDR3 coding sequence is TGCAGCGGCGACACAGGAGTAAGCACAGATACGCAGTATTTT. Protein sequence: CSGDTGVSTDTQYF.

The chain links TRBV27 to TRBJ2-5; 9 nucleotides align to TRBD1. Germline values: CDR1 MNHEY, CDR2 SMNVEV (reference sequence). This CDR3 has 13 residues. Unmatched junction bases numbered 9, after V lost 5 bases and J lost 11 bases. This chain's CDR3 is CASSIDRGGPQYF. Written as DNA, the CDR3 is TGTGCCAGCAGTATAGACAGGGGGGGACCACAGTACTTC.

In this sample, this clonotype turned up a few times. The chain couples TRBV20-1 to TRBJ2-1, with D hard to call. The V end was cut by 2 bases, the J end by 3 bases, with 5 bases between. The CDR3 extends over 12 amino acids. Germline V lookup: CDR1 DFQATT, CDR2 SNEGSKA (reference sequence). The CDR3 DNA follows: TGCAGTGCTAGAAGGTTCTACAATGAGCAGTTCTTC. Translated, it gives CSARRFYNEQFF.

The J gene is TRBJ2-1, the V gene TRBV6-5; D not certain. Germline CDR1 MNHEY, CDR2 SVGAGI. V was clipped by 2 bases and J by 0 bases, with 11 bases between them. The CDR3 sequence is 16 residues long. The CDR3 reads CASSYMGIDSYNEQFF. CDR3 nucleotide sequence: TGTGCCAGCAGTTACATGGGAATAGACTCCTACAATGAGCAGTTCTTC.

A single count supports this clonotype. The rearrangement joins TRBV18 to TRBJ2-5, with a weak D call TRBD2 (6 bases). The J call could be wrong; TRBJ2-7 is a better fit for the DNA end. The CDR3 runs to 15 residues. Germline V gene sequence: CDR1 KGHSH, CDR2 LQKENI. The CDR3 region is CASSPTGSLGYEQYF. CDR3 DNA: TGTGCCAGCTCGCCCACCGGGAGCCTGGGGTACGAGCAGTACTTC.

V usage is TRBV7-9 and J usage is TRBJ2-3; 10 nucleotides agree with TRBD2. Germline values: CDR1 SEHNR, CDR2 FQNEAQ (reference sequence). The CDR3 is 15 residues long. The junction had 6 bases not matched to a gene; V was cut back by 5 bases and J by 4 bases. In DNA form, the CDR3 reads TGTGCCAGCAGCGATACTAGCGGGGATGCAGATACGCAGTATTTT. Its protein is CASSDTSGDADTQYF.

The rearrangement joins TRBV15 to TRBJ1-1, with 8 nucleotides matching TRBD1. CDR3 length: 14 residues. V lost 4 bases to trimming and J lost 5 bases; unmatched junction nucleotides: 6. Germline assignment: CDR1 LNHNV and CDR2 YYDKDF (reference sequence). CDR3 protein: CATSIGQGWTEAFF. CDR3 in DNA: TGTGCCACCAGCATAGGACAGGGCTGGACTGAAGCTTTCTTT.

Only a few counts were recorded for this clonotype. The rearrangement links TRBV5-1 to TRBJ2-3; possibly TRBD1 for D (6 bases). V was trimmed by 4 bases and J by 0 bases, leaving 15 bases between them. Germline CDR1 reads SGHRS; CDR2 reads YFSETQ. This CDR3 has 16 amino acids. In DNA, the CDR3 is TGCGCCAGCAGCCCACTTACAGGGTTTAGCACAGATACGCAGTATTTT. This encodes CASSPLTGFSTDTQYF.

The chain combines TRBV28 with TRBJ2-5, with a possible D match to TRBD1 (5 bases). The CDR3 is made up of 15 amino acids. V lost 4 bases to trimming and J lost 5 bases, with 17 bases between them. Germline V gene sequence: CDR1 MDHEN, CDR2 SYDVKM. The CDR3 coding sequence is TGTGCCAGCAGTTCCCACGGTAGGGGCTGGGAGACCCAGTACTTC. Its translation: CASSSHGRGWETQYF.